A selection of T cell receptor beta chains follows, all from one sample in a study of Ad26.COV2.S vaccination and SARS-CoV-2 variants. Profiled with immunoSEQ multiplex PCR; TCRdb holds only in-frame clones, not every one. The table shows some 400,000 clones, with about 91% occurring only once. Here the sequenced sample was peripheral blood, taken in a trial of Ad26.COV2.S vaccine versus placebo. Every receptor here comes from a person aged 18 to 59 who received the Ad26.COV2.S COVID-19 vaccine or a placebo. Both conserved end residues are part of each CDR3. The D gene is left open where the match is weak. A row's size may be missing; if present it is once, few, many or a size class.

d_call clone_size j_call v_call cdr3_nt cdr3_aa
TRBD2 NA TRBJ2-3 TRBV18 TGTGCCAGCTCACCACGTGCTAGCGGGAGGCCAGATACGCAGTATTTT CASSPRASGRPDTQYF
NA NA TRBJ2-7 TRBV25-1 TGTGCCAGCAGTGAATACTACGAGCAGTACTTC CASSEYYEQYF
NA NA TRBJ2-7 TRBV4-2 TGTGCCAGCAGCCAAGATGGTCCTGGGGCAGGGGCCGAGCAGTACTTC CASSQDGPGAGAEQYF
NA NA TRBJ2-2 TRBV7-2 TGTGCCAGCACAAAAGCGGGTCCCACCGGGGAGCTGTTTTTT CASTKAGPTGELFF
NA NA TRBJ2-3 TRBV2 TGTGCCAGCAGAGGTGGGAGGTACACAGATACGCAGTATTTT CASRGGRYTDTQYF
NA once TRBJ2-2 TRBV5-4 TGTGCCAGCAGCTTTTCGGCCCATTTCACCGGGGAGCTGTTTTTT CASSFSAHFTGELFF
NA NA TRBJ2-1 TRBV19 TGTGCCAGTAGTACCACCTGGGGGGCCAATGAGCAGTTCTTC CASSTTWGANEQFF
TRBD2 NA TRBJ2-1 TRBV15 TGTGCCACCAGCAAACAAAGGGAACTAGCGGGGAATGAGCAGTTCTTC CATSKQRELAGNEQFF
NA once TRBJ2-7 TRBV7-2 TGTGCCAGCAGCCCAAGGGGATATACGGGACAAAGGTCTGAGCAGTACTTC CASSPRGYTGQRSEQYF
TRBD1 NA TRBJ1-6 TRBV28 TGTGCCAGCAGTCCAGGGGACAGGACTAATTCACCCCTCCACTTT CASSPGDRTNSPLHF
NA once TRBJ1-3 TRBV9 TGTGCCAGCAGCCCACGTTTGGCAGGCGGGGCCCCTCTTAACGCCATATATTTT CASSPRLAGGAPLNAIYF
NA NA TRBJ1-5 TRBV11-2 TGTGCCAGCAGCTTAGACAGGGACCAGCCCCAGCATTTT CASSLDRDQPQHF
NA few TRBJ1-5 TRBV18 TGTGCCAGCTCCCATATCCCCGCCGAGATGCGCAATCAGCCCCAGCATTTT CASSHIPAEMRNQPQHF
TRBD2 NA TRBJ2-1 TRBV4-1 TGCGCCAGCAGCCGAACTAGCGGGAGCACCGATGAGCAGTTCTTC CASSRTSGSTDEQFF
NA NA TRBJ2-7 TRBV23-1 TGCGCCAGCAGTCGGGGTAGAACCTCCCTAAGCTCCTACGAGCAGTACTTC CASSRGRTSLSSYEQYF
TRBD1 NA TRBJ1-1 TRBV11-2 TGTGCCAGCAGCGTGGGACAGGGGAACACTGAAGCTTTCTTT CASSVGQGNTEAFF
NA NA TRBJ1-5 TRBV15 TGTGCCACCAGCGGATGGGACACCTATAGCAATCAGCCCCAGCATTTT CATSGWDTYSNQPQHF
TRBD1 NA TRBJ2-1 TRBV28 TGTGCCAGCAGCCCTCCGGGACAGGGCTTATCGTTATGGTTCTTC CASSPPGQGLSLWFF
TRBD1 NA TRBJ2-3 TRBV13 TGTGCCAGCAGCTCGGGCGGCGGGACAGGGGGCACAGATACGCAGTATTTT CASSSGGGTGGTDTQYF
NA few TRBJ1-2 TRBV21-1 TGTGCCAGCAGCAAACAAAACTATGGCTACACCTTC CASSKQNYGYTF
TRBD2 NA TRBJ2-7 TRBV5-1 TGCGCCAGCAGCTTGGATGCGGGAGGGCCGAACGAGCAGTACTTC CASSLDAGGPNEQYF
TRBD1 NA TRBJ2-3 TRBV9 TGTGCCAGCAGCTTCTCCGGACAGGGGCTTGGAGATACGCAGTATTTT CASSFSGQGLGDTQYF
NA NA TRBJ1-1 TRBV10-3 TGTGCCATCAGTGAGACCGGGACCTACACTGAAGCTTTCTTT CAISETGTYTEAFF
NA NA TRBJ1-1 TRBV11-3 TGTGCCAGCAGCCTGACACAGAACACTGAAGCTTTCTTT CASSLTQNTEAFF
NA NA TRBJ2-2 TRBV5-1 TGCGCCAGCAGATCGGGCCAGGCGAACACCGGGGAGCTGTTTTTT CASRSGQANTGELFF
NA NA TRBJ2-3 TRBV9 TGTGCCAGCAGCGAGGGACTCGCCCGCACAGATACGCAGTATTTT CASSEGLARTDTQYF
NA NA TRBJ2-6 TRBV6-4 TGTGCCAGCAGTGGGACATCTGGGGCCAACGTCCTGACTTTC CASSGTSGANVLTF
NA NA TRBJ1-5 TRBV29-1 TGCAGCTTCTCCGACGGAATCAATCAGCCCCAGCATTTT CSFSDGINQPQHF
TRBD2 NA TRBJ2-1 TRBV7-8 TGTGCCAGCAGCTTAGTGGTAGCGGGGGACAATGAGCAGTTCTTC CASSLVVAGDNEQFF
TRBD2 once TRBJ2-7 TRBV14 TGTGCCAGCAGCCATCATCTAGCGGGGGCTGACTACGAGCAGTACTTC CASSHHLAGADYEQYF
NA NA TRBJ1-2 TRBV28 TGTGCCAGCAGGGGGGATCACTATGGCTACACCTTC CASRGDHYGYTF
NA NA TRBJ2-5 TRBV14 TGTGCCAGCAGCCTCCCCAAGGAGACCCAGTACTTC CASSLPKETQYF
TRBD1 NA TRBJ2-6 TRBV4-3 TGCGCCAGCAGCCCAGACAGGGGATCTGGGGCCAACGTCCTGACTTTC CASSPDRGSGANVLTF
NA NA TRBJ2-7 TRBV2 TGTGCCAGCGGGGGGCGAACCTTCAGCCCCTACGAGCAGTACTTC CASGGRTFSPYEQYF
NA NA TRBJ2-5 TRBV3-1/TRBV3-2 TGTGCCAGCAGCCAGGCAGCAGGGAGAGAGACCCAGTACTTC CASSQAAGRETQYF
TRBD2 NA TRBJ2-7 TRBV2 TGTGCCAGCAGTGAAACGCTGGGTGACCTTCGGCGGGAGAGGGTCTACGAGCAGTACTTC CASSETLGDLRRERVYEQYF
TRBD1 NA TRBJ2-3 TRBV2 TGTGCCAGCAGTGCTGGGACAGGAGGAACAGATACGCAGTATTTT CASSAGTGGTDTQYF
NA NA TRBJ1-4 TRBV19 TGTGCCAGTAGTATAGCCGCGGGGGAAAAACTGTTTTTT CASSIAAGEKLFF
NA NA TRBJ2-3 TRBV28 TGTGCCAGCAGTTTCCCCGGTGGAGGCCCACGTACGCAGTATTTT CASSFPGGGPRTQYF
NA NA TRBJ1-2 TRBV15 TGTGCCACCAGCAGAGATCGTGGGTCCTATGGCTACACCTTC CATSRDRGSYGYTF
NA NA TRBJ1-1 TRBV10-3 TGTGCCATCAGTGGGACAGTTGAAGCTTTCTTT CAISGTVEAFF